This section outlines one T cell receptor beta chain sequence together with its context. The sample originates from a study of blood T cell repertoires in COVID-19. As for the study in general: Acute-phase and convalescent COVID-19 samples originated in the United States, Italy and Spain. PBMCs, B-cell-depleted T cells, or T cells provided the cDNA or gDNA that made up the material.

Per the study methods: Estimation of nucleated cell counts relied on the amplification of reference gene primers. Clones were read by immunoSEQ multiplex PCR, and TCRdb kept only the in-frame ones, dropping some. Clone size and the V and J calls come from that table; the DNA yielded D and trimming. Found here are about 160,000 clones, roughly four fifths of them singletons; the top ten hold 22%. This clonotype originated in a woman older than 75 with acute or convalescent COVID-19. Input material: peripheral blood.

CDR3 protein: CASSFAGGGPQHF. For the CDR3, the DNA is TGCGCCAGCAGCTTCGCAGGTGGTGGACCCCAGCATTTT. The chain carries TRBV5-1 and TRBJ1-5, with D hard to call. The CDR3 is made up of 13 amino acids. CDR1 and CDR2 (germline): SGHRS, YFSETQ. V dropped 2 bases and J dropped 10 bases, with 13 bases sitting between them.